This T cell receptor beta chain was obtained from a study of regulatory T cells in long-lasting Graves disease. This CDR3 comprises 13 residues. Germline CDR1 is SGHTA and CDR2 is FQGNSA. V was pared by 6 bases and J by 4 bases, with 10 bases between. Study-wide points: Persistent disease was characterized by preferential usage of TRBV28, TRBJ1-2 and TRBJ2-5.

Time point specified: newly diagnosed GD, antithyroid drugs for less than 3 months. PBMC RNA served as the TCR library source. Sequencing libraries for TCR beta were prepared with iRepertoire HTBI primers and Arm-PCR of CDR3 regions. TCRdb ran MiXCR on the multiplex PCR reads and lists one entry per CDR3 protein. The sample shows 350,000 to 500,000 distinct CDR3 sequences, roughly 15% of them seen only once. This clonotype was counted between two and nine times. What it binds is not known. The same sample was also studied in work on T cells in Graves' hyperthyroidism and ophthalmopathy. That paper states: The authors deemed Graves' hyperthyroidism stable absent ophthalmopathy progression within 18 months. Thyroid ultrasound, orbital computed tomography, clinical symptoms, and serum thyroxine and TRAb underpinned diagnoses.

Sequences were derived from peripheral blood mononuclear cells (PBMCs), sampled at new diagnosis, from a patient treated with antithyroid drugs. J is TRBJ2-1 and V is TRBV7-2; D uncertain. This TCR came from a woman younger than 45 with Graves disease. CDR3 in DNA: TGTGCCAGCAGTTGGCCAGGTTACAATGAGCAGTTCTTC. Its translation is CASSWPGYNEQFF.